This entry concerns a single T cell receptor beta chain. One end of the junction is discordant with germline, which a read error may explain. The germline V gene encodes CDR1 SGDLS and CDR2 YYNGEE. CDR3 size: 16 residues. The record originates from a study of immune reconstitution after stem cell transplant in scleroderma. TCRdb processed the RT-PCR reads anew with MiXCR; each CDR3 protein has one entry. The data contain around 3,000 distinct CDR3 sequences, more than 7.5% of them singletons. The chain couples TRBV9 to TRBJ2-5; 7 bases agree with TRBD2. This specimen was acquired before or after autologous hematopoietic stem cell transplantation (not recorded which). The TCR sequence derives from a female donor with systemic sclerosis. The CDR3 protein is CASSQGASGIQETRYF. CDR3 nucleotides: TGTGCCAGCAGCCAAGGGGCTAGCGGCATTCAAGAGACCCGGTACTTC. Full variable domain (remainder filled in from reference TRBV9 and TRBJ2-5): DSGVTQTPKHLITATGQRVTLRCSPRSGDLSVYWYQQSLDQGLQFLIQYYNGEERAKGNILERFSAQQFPDLHSELNLSSLELGDSALYFCASSQGASGIQETRYFGPGTRLLVL.